This TCR beta chain stems from a study of tumor-infiltrating lymphocytes in primary liver carcinoma. Total RNA amounting to roughly 480 ng was the source from which TCR beta cDNA was made with a constant-region primer. Sequencing libraries for TCR beta derived from three nested multiplex PCR rounds that used slightly modified ARM-PCR. The first two PCR rounds used TRBV1-TRBV30 primers with a Cbeta primer, nine to ten cycles each. TCRdb re-analysed the multiplex PCR reads in MiXCR, keeping a single row per CDR3 protein. The sample carries more than 55,000 distinct CDR3 sequences, about three quarters recorded once. Starting material for RNA and DNA co-extraction consisted of 20-30 mg of unsorted bulk tissue. Treatment of the patients' primary liver carcinoma consisted of surgical resection. CDR1 is GTSNPN and CDR2 is SVGIG in the germline V gene (reference sequence). Trimming cost V 4 bases and J 7 bases, with 16 bases left between them. The CDR3 consists of 14 residues.

The origin of this receptor is a man aged 40-49 years with primary liver carcinoma and hepatitis B virus infection. The specimen sequenced was liver tumor tissue from sampling region 2. Subset described: tumor region T2, inferior pole. The chain links TRBV30 to TRBJ2-2; D is perhaps TRBD1 or TRBD2 (5 bases each). The CDR3 sequence: CAWIGQEDIGELFF. Written as DNA, the CDR3 is TGTGCCTGGATAGGTCAGGAGGACATCGGGGAGCTGTTTTTT.